The T cell receptor (beta chain) described here comes from a study of CD8+CD57+ T cells in acquired aplastic anemia. Study results and limitations: Patients and controls had in common twenty-nine CD8+ CDR3 sequences.

Concerning this clonotype itself: The antigen is not known.

V lost 6 bases and J lost 8, with 22 bases in between. Germline V gene sequence: CDR1 DFQATT, CDR2 SNEGSKA (reference sequence). This CDR3 has 15 amino acids. Genomic DNA served as template for TCR beta VDJ and CDR3 profiling. TCRdb reprocessed the reads via MiXCR and lists one record per CDR3 protein. The repertoire holds about 190,000 distinct CDR3 sequences, with approximately 49% as singletons. The chain carries TRBV20-1 and TRBJ2-2; D may be TRBD1 (7 bases). Source material: sorted CD4+, CD8+, or CD8+CD57+ T cells (not recorded which) from PBMCs. This TCR derives from a human donor in good health, serving as a control. CDR3 sequence (DNA): TGCAGTGCGGCGGCCCAGGGGGGTTCGCCGGGGGAGCTGTTTTTT. This sequence encodes CSAAAQGGSPGELFF.